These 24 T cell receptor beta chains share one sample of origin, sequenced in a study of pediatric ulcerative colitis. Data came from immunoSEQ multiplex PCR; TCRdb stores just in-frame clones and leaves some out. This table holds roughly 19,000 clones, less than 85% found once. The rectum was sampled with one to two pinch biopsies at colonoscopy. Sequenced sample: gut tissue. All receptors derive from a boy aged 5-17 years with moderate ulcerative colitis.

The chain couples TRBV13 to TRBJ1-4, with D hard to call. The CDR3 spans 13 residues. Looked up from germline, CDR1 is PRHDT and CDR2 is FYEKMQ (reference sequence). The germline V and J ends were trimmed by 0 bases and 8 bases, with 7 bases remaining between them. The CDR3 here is CASSLGLTEKLFF. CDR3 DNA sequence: TGTGCCAGCAGCTTAGGCCTTACAGAAAAACTGTTTTTT.

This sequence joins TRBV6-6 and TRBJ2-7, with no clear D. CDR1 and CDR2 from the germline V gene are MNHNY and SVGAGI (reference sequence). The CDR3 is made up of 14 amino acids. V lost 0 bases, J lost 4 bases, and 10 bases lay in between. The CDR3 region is CASSYSGPQYEQYF. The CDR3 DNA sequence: TGTGCCAGCAGTTACTCAGGACCCCAGTACGAGCAGTACTTC.

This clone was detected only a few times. Here the CDR3 reads CASSLRFGDEQYF. The CDR3 DNA follows: TGTGCCAGCAGCTTGAGATTTGGAGACGAGCAGTACTTC. This chain links TRBV11-2 with TRBJ2-7; no firm D call. Germline CDR1 SGHAT, CDR2 FQNNGV. This CDR3 has 13 amino acids. V dropped 3 bases and J dropped 5 bases, with 11 bases sitting between them.

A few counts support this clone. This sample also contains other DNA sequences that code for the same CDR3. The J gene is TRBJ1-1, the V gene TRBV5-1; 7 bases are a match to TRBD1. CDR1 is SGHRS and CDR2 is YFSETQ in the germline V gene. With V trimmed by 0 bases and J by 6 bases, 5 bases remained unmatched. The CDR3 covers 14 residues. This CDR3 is CASSLAGGYAEAFF. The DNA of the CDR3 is TGCGCCAGCAGCTTGGCAGGGGGTTACGCTGAAGCTTTCTTT.

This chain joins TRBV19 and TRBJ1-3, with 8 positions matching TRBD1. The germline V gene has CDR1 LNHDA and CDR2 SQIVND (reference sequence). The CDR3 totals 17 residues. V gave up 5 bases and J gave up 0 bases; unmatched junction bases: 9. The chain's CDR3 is CASSRTGTAFSGNTIYF. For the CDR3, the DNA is TGTGCCAGTAGTCGGACAGGGACCGCCTTCTCTGGAAACACCATATATTTT.

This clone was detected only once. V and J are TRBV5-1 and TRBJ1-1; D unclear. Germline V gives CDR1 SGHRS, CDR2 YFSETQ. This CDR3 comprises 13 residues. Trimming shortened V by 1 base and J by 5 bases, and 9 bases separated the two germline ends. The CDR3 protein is CASSLKRDTEAFF. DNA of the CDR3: TGCGCCAGCAGCTTGAAGAGAGATACTGAAGCTTTCTTT.

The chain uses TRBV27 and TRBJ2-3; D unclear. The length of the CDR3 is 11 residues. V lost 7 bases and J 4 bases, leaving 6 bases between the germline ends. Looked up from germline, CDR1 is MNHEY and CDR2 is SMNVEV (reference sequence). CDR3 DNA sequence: TGTGCCAGCACCCGTGCAGATACGCAGTATTTT. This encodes CASTRADTQYF.

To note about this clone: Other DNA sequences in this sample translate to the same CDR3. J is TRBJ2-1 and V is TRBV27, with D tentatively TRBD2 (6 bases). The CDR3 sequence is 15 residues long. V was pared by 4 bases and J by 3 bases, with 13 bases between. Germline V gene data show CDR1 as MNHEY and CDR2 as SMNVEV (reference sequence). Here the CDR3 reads CASSSRGTIYNEQFF. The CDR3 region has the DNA TGTGCCAGCAGTTCCCGGGGGACGATCTACAATGAGCAGTTCTTC.

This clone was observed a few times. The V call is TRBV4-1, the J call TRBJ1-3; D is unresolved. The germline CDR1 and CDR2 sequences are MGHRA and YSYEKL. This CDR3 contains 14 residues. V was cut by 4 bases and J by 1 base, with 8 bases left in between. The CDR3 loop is CASSPPGSGNTIYF. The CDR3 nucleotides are TGCGCCAGCAGCCCCCCGGGGTCTGGAAACACCATATATTTT.

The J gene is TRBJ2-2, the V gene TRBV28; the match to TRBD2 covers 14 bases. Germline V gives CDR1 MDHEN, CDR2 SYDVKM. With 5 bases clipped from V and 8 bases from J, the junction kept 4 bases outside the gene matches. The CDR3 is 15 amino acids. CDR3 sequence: CASSEGLAGEGELFF. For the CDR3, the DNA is TGTGCCAGCAGTGAGGGACTAGCGGGAGAAGGGGAGCTGTTTTTT.

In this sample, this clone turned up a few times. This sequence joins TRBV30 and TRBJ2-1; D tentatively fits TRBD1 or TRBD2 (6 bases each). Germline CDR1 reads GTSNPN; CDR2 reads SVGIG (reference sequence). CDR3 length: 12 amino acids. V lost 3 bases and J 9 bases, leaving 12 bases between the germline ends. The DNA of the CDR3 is TGTGCCTGGAGGAGCGGAGGGGGTGAGCAGTTCTTC. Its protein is CAWRSGGGEQFF. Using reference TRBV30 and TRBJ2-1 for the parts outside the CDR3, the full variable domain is SQTIHQWPATLVQPVGSPLSLECTVEGTSNPNLYWYRQAAGRGLQLLFYSVGIGQISSEVPQNLSASRPQDRQFILSSKKLLLSDSGFYLCAWRSGGGEQFFGPGTRLTVL.

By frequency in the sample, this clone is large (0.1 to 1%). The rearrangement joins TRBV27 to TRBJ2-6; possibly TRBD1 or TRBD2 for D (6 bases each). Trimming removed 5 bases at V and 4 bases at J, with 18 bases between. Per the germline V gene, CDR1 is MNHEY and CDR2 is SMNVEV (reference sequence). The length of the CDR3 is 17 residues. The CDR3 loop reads CASSTIGRGRGANVLTF. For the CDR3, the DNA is TGTGCCAGCAGTACGATCGGACGGGGGCGGGGGGCCAACGTCCTGACTTTC.

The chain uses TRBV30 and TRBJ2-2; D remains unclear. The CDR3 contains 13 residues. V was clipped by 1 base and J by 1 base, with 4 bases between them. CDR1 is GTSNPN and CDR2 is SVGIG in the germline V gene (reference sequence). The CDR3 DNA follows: TGTGCCTGGAGTGGCGGGAACACCGGGGAGCTGTTTTTT. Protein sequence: CAWSGGNTGELFF. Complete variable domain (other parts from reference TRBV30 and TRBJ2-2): SQTIHQWPATLVQPVGSPLSLECTVEGTSNPNLYWYRQAAGRGLQLLFYSVGIGQISSEVPQNLSASRPQDRQFILSSKKLLLSDSGFYLCAWSGGNTGELFFGEGSRLTVL.

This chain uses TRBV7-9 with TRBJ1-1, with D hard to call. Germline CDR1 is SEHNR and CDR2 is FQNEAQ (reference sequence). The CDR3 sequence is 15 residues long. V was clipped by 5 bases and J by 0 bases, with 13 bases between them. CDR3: CASSPFGRMNTEAFF. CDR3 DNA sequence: TGTGCCAGCAGCCCCTTCGGGCGAATGAACACTGAAGCTTTCTTT.

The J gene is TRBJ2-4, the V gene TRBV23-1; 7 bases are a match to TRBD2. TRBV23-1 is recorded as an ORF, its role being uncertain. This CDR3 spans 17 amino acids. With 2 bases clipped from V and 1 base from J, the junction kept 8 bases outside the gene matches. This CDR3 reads CASSQRAGVRAKNIQYF. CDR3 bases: TGCGCCAGCAGTCAAAGGGCGGGGGTAAGGGCCAAAAACATTCAGTACTTC.

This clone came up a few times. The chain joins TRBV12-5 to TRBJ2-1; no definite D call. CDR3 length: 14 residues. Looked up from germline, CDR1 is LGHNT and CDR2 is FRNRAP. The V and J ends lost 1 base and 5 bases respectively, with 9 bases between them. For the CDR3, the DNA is TGTGCTAGTGGTTTGGAAGTCACCCACAATGAGCAGTTCTTC. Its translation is CASGLEVTHNEQFF.

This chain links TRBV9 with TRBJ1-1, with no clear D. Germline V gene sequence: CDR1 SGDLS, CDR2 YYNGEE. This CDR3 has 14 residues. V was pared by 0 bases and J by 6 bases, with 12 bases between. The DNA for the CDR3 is TGTGCCAGCAGCGTAGTACGCGACGGGGCTGAAGCTTTCTTT. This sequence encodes CASSVVRDGAEAFF.

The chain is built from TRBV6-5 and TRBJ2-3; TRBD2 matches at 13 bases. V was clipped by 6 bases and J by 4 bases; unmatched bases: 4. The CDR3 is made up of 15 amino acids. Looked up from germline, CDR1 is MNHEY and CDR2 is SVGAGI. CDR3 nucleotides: TGTGCCAGCAGACTAGCGGGAGGGCCTGCAGATACGCAGTATTTT. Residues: CASRLAGGPADTQYF.

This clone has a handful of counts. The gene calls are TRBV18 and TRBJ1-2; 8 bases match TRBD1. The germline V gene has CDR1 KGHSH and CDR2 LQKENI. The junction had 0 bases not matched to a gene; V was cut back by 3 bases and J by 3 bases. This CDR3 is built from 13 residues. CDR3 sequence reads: CASSPDRDYGYTF. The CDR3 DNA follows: TGTGCCAGCTCACCGGACAGGGACTATGGCTACACCTTC.

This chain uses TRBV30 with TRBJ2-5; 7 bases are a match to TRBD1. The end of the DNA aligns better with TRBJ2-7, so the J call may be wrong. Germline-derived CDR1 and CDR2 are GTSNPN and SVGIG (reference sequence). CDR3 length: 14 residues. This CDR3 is CAWTTGSASYEQYF. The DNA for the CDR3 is TGTGCCTGGACGACAGGGAGTGCCTCCTACGAGCAGTACTTC.

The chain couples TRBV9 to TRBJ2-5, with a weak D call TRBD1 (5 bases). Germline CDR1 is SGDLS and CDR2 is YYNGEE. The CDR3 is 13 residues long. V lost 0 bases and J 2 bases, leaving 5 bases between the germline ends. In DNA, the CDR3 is TGTGCCAGCAGCGTAGAGGGGCAAGAGACCCAGTACTTC. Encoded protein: CASSVEGQETQYF.

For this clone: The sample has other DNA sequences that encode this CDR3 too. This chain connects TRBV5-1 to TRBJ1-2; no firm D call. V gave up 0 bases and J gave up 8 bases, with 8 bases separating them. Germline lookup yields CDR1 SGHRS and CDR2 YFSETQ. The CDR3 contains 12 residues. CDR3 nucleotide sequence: TGCGCCAGCAGCTTGGTAGGGAGCGGCTACACCTTC. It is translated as CASSLVGSGYTF.

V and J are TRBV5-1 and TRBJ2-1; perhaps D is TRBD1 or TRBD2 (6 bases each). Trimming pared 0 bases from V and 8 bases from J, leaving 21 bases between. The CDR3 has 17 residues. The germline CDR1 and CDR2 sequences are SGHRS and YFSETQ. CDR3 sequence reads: CASSLAGASGVKDEQFF. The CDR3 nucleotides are TGCGCCAGCAGCTTGGCGGGGGCAAGCGGAGTCAAGGATGAGCAGTTCTTC. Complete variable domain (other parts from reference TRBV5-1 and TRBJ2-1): KAGVTQTPRYLIKTRGQQVTLSCSPISGHRSVSWYQQTPGQGLQFLFEYFSETQRNKGNFPGRFSGRQFSNSRSEMNVSTLELGDSALYLCASSLAGASGVKDEQFFGPGTRLTVL.

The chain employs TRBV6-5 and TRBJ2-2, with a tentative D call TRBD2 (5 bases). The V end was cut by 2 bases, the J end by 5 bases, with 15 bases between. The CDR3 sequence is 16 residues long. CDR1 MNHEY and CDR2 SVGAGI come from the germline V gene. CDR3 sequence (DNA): TGTGCCAGCAGTTACGGGGAGTGGGTCCCGACCGGGGAGCTGTTTTTT. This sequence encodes CASSYGEWVPTGELFF.